Shown below are 29 T cell receptor beta chains from a single sample sequenced in a study of OX40 agonist ivuxolimab in advanced cancers. Assay used: immunoSEQ multiplex PCR; TCRdb lists only in-frame clones, some missing. The data show more than 35,000 clones, approximately 86% seen once. Sequenced material: CD4+ or CD8+ T cells sorted from blood, taken in a trial of the OX40 agonist ivuxolimab. Every receptor here comes from an adult with an advanced solid tumor such as melanoma, head and neck, liver or kidney cancer.

This clone has just a few counts. The chain is built from TRBV4-3 and TRBJ1-6; 8 bases match TRBD1. The V gene end was trimmed by 0 bases and the J gene end by 5 bases; junction bases not matched to a gene: 3. Per the germline V gene, CDR1 is LGHNA and CDR2 is YSLEER. This CDR3 is built from 16 residues. The CDR3, as DNA: TGCGCCAGCAGCCAAGATTCAGGGGGCAATAATTCACCCCTCCACTTT. Its protein product is CASSQDSGGNNSPLHF.

This clone was seen once. This CDR3 is CASTTDWWDMAQHF. CDR3 coding DNA: TGTGCCAGTACAACGGACTGGTGGGATATGGCCCAGCATTTT. The chain couples TRBV19 to TRBJ1-5; D is undetermined. CDR1 is LNHDA and CDR2 is SQIVND in the germline V gene (reference sequence). Trimming took 7 bases from V and 11 from J, leaving 21 bases between them. This CDR3 is 14 amino acids long.

The chain links TRBV27 to TRBJ2-7, with D tentatively TRBD1 or TRBD2 (5 bases each). Trimming stripped 6 bases from V and 5 bases from J, with 8 bases between. CDR1 and CDR2 (germline): MNHEY, SMNVEV (reference sequence). The CDR3 is made up of 11 amino acids. This chain's CDR3 is CASSRGHEQYF. CDR3 bases: TGTGCCAGCAGCCGGGGCCACGAGCAGTACTTC.

This rearrangement joins TRBV7-9 to TRBJ2-1; a weak D match, TRBD2 (5 bases). The length of the CDR3 is 14 residues. V was clipped by 8 bases and J by 5 bases, with 16 bases between them. CDR1 SEHNR and CDR2 FQNEAQ come from the germline V gene (reference sequence). Written as DNA, the CDR3 is TGTGCCAGCTCCGGGCCCGGGATAAACAATGAGCAGTTCTTC. It is translated as CASSGPGINNEQFF.

The V and J genes are TRBV5-4 and TRBJ2-7; perhaps D is TRBD1 or TRBD2 (6 bases each). CDR1 and CDR2 from the germline V gene are SGHNT and YYREEE (reference sequence). V shed 4 bases and J shed 6 bases, with 23 bases lying between them. The CDR3 has 16 amino acids. The CDR3 coding sequence is TGTGCCAGCAGCCCGACTAGGGGGACCCGCCCCTCCGAGCAGTACTTC. It is translated as CASSPTRGTRPSEQYF.

The chain employs TRBV15 and TRBJ1-2, with D unclear. Germline V gives CDR1 LNHNV, CDR2 YYDKDF (reference sequence). This CDR3 is 15 amino acids long. The germline V and J ends were trimmed by 0 bases and 5 bases, with 13 bases remaining between them. Here the CDR3 reads CATSRDWTTIYGYTF. The DNA for the CDR3 is TGTGCCACCAGCAGAGATTGGACCACAATTTATGGCTACACCTTC.

This chain uses TRBV6-1 with TRBJ1-1; D unclear. This CDR3 has 15 residues. Germline V gene data show CDR1 as MNHNS and CDR2 as SASEGT. Trimming removed 7 bases from V and 0 bases from J, with 15 bases in between. This CDR3 is CASTPRGLMNTEAFF. The CDR3 DNA follows: TGTGCCAGCACCCCGCGAGGGCTAATGAACACTGAAGCTTTCTTT.

The V and J genes are TRBV29-1 and TRBJ2-7; TRBD2 matches 7 bases. The CDR3 is made up of 13 amino acids. With V trimmed by 6 bases and J by 4 bases, 9 bases remained unmatched. Germline V gene data show CDR1 as SQVTM and CDR2 as ANQGSEA. CDR3 amino acids: CSVSGTKKYEQYF. Written as DNA, the CDR3 is TGCAGCGTCTCCGGGACTAAGAAATACGAGCAGTACTTC.

The rearrangement uses TRBV6-5 and TRBJ2-7; no firm D call. The CDR3 consists of 16 residues. CDR1 is MNHEY, CDR2 SVGAGI, per germline. Trimming removed 3 bases from V and 3 bases from J, with 18 bases in between. CDR3 region: CASSYSPILRSYEQYF. CDR3 nucleotides: TGTGCCAGCAGTTATTCTCCGATTCTAAGGAGCTACGAGCAGTACTTC.

The chain carries TRBV28 and TRBJ2-7, with TRBD1 identical over 7 bases. CDR1 and CDR2 (germline): MDHEN, SYDVKM. Unmatched junction bases numbered 8, after V lost 3 bases and J lost 6 bases. This CDR3 contains 14 residues. The CDR3 reads CASSFGQVSGEQYF. CDR3 nucleotides: TGTGCCAGCAGTTTCGGACAGGTCTCGGGCGAGCAGTACTTC.

The rearrangement uses TRBV29-1 and TRBJ2-1; 8 nucleotides line up with TRBD2. Germline-derived CDR1 and CDR2 are SQVTM and ANQGSEA. The trim removed 3 bases at V and 4 bases at J, leaving 5 bases unmatched. The CDR3 spans 14 residues. The CDR3 coding sequence is TGCAGCGTTGATCTACGGGGGGGTTACAATGAGCAGTTCTTC. It translates to CSVDLRGGYNEQFF.

The genes are TRBV5-1 and TRBJ2-5; D is ambiguous. Trimming left V 7 bases short and J 5 bases short, with 6 bases between. Germline V CDR1 and CDR2: SGHRS, YFSETQ. This CDR3 spans 10 amino acids. As DNA, the CDR3 is TGCGCCAGCGGTCCGGAGACCCAGTACTTC. It encodes CASGPETQYF. Full variable domain (rest looked up from reference TRBV5-1 and TRBJ2-5): KAGVTQTPRYLIKTRGQQVTLSCSPISGHRSVSWYQQTPGQGLQFLFEYFSETQRNKGNFPGRFSGRQFSNSRSEMNVSTLELGDSALYLCASGPETQYFGPGTRLLVL.

CDR3 region: CASSFGGRYEQYF. In DNA form, the CDR3 reads TGTGCCAGCAGTTTTGGGGGGAGGTACGAGCAGTACTTC. The rearrangement joins TRBV28 to TRBJ2-7; TRBD2 might be the D (6 bases). This CDR3 contains 13 residues. Germline V gene sequence: CDR1 MDHEN, CDR2 SYDVKM. The ends were cut back, 3 bases at V and 4 bases at J, with 10 bases in the middle.

The chain carries TRBV5-1 and TRBJ2-7; TRBD2 is a possible D gene (6 bases). CDR1 and CDR2 (germline): SGHRS, YFSETQ. The V end was cut by 2 bases, the J end by 6 bases, with 21 bases between. The CDR3 sequence is 16 residues long. The CDR3 coding sequence is TGCGCCAGCAGCTTAGGCAACCGGGACTGGCTGGGCGAGCAGTACTTC. Translating gives CASSLGNRDWLGEQYF. The full variable domain, in which reference TRBV5-1 and TRBJ2-7 provide the parts outside the CDR3, is KAGVTQTPRYLIKTRGQQVTLSCSPISGHRSVSWYQQTPGQGLQFLFEYFSETQRNKGNFPGRFSGRQFSNSRSEMNVSTLELGDSALYLCASSLGNRDWLGEQYFGPGTRLTVT.

This clone was recorded only once. CDR3 nucleotides: TGTGCCTGGAGGGGTGGACAGGGGGCGAGGGCGCGGGGCTACACCTTC. Protein: CAWRGGQGARARGYTF. The chain couples TRBV30 to TRBJ1-2; 11 nucleotides align to TRBD1. This CDR3 spans 16 amino acids. Per the germline V gene, CDR1 is GTSNPN and CDR2 is SVGIG (reference sequence). V dropped 3 bases and J dropped 8; count of bases not matched to a gene: 14.

J is TRBJ2-1 and V is TRBV7-9; 8 positions match TRBD2. Germline assignment: CDR1 SEHNR and CDR2 FQNEAQ (reference sequence). This CDR3 is built from 12 residues. V was clipped by 8 bases and J by 3 bases; unmatched bases: 0. CDR3 bases: TGTGCCAGCGCGGGGGGCTACAATGAGCAGTTCTTC. Translated, it gives CASAGGYNEQFF.

By proportion, this clone is medium-sized. V usage is TRBV9 and J usage is TRBJ2-4, with D possibly being TRBD1 or TRBD2 (5 bases each). V shed 2 bases and J shed 8 bases, with 17 bases lying between them. Germline V gives CDR1 SGDLS, CDR2 YYNGEE. The CDR3 extends over 15 amino acids. As DNA, the CDR3 is TGTGCCAGCAGCGTCGAGGGAGTGGGGGTCGACATTCAGTACTTC. Its translation is CASSVEGVGVDIQYF.

CDR3 residues: CASSYNRGTEAFF. The CDR3 DNA reads TGTGCCAGCAGTTACAACAGGGGCACTGAAGCTTTCTTT. The V gene is TRBV6-5, the J gene TRBJ1-1; 7 positions agree with TRBD1. The germline gives CDR1 MNHEY, CDR2 SVGAGI. With V trimmed by 2 bases and J by 4 bases, 1 base remained unmatched. The CDR3 covers 13 residues.

This rearrangement joins TRBV5-8 to TRBJ2-7; TRBD1 matches 8 bases. Germline V CDR1 and CDR2: SGHTS, YDEGEE. This CDR3 comprises 14 residues. J gave up 3 bases and V 4 bases, and 6 bases lay outside the gene matches. CDR3 amino acids: CASSTWDRIYEQYF. The CDR3 DNA is TGTGCCAGCAGCACGTGGGACAGGATCTACGAGCAGTACTTC.

This chain links TRBV27 with TRBJ2-1, with 12 nucleotides matching TRBD2. Trimming cost V 1 base and J 3 bases; bases outside gene matches: 10. In germline, CDR1 is MNHEY, CDR2 SMNVEV (reference sequence). The CDR3 totals 19 residues. The CDR3 DNA reads as TGTGCCAGCAGTTTATGGGCTAGCGGGGGGGCATTGGTCTACAATGAGCAGTTCTTC. Amino acids: CASSLWASGGALVYNEQFF.

On this clone: This could be a read error, since a much larger clone is one nucleotide away. The chain couples TRBV5-1 to TRBJ2-7; 12 nucleotides line up with TRBD2. Germline V gene data show CDR1 as SGHRS and CDR2 as YFSETQ. The CDR3 has 15 amino acids. CDR3 nucleotides: TGCGTCAGCAGCCCCAGACTAGCGGGGGCCAACGAGCAGTACTTC. This codes for CVSSPRLAGANEQYF.

The rearrangement joins TRBV4-3 to TRBJ2-7, with a possible D match to TRBD1 (6 bases). Germline V gene lookup returns CDR1 LGHNA and CDR2 YSLEER. Trimming stripped 2 bases from V and 0 bases from J, with 14 bases between. The CDR3 totals 16 residues. CDR3: CASSQNGQTSSYEQYF. The CDR3 DNA reads as TGCGCCAGCAGCCAAAACGGACAGACGAGCTCCTACGAGCAGTACTTC.

This chain uses TRBV6-1 with TRBJ2-7; D unclear. This CDR3 is built from 14 residues. Germline CDR1 reads MNHNS; CDR2 reads SASEGT. Between the trimmed V and J ends, which lost 4 bases and 0 bases, there was a span of 10 bases. The CDR3 here is CASSAYVSSYEQYF. CDR3 nucleotide sequence: TGTGCCAGCAGTGCGTATGTCAGCTCCTACGAGCAGTACTTC.

This clone was seen a single time. This chain joins TRBV10-2 and TRBJ1-1, with D tentatively TRBD1 (5 bases). Per the germline V gene, CDR1 is WSHSY and CDR2 is SAAADI. The V gene lost 5 bases and the J gene lost 3 bases, with 16 bases spanning the gap. This CDR3 is built from 15 residues. CDR3 nucleotide sequence: TGCGCCAGCAGTCCCGGGGGGACGGTATACACTGAAGCTTTCTTT. Protein product: CASSPGGTVYTEAFF.

The V gene is TRBV13, the J gene TRBJ1-5, with no clear D. The CDR3 has 12 residues. Trimming removed 4 bases from V and 6 bases from J, with 7 bases in between. Germline CDR1 PRHDT, CDR2 FYEKMQ (reference sequence). The CDR3 here is CASSSSGQPQHF. For the CDR3, the DNA is TGTGCCAGCAGCTCCAGCGGTCAGCCCCAGCATTTT.

The chain employs TRBV5-6 and TRBJ2-2; 12 bases fit TRBD1. Trimming took 4 bases from V and 7 from J; bases not matched to a gene: 14. Germline V gives CDR1 SGHDT, CDR2 YYEEEE. This CDR3 has 18 residues. CDR3 protein: CASSRFTGTGGWFGELFF. The CDR3 region has the DNA TGTGCCAGCAGCCGTTTCACCGGGACAGGGGGCTGGTTCGGGGAGCTGTTTTTT.

Of note for this clone: A junction end diverges from the germline sequence, so it may reflect a read error. The chain carries TRBV6-6 and TRBJ1-2, with D possibly being TRBD1 (5 bases). The CDR3 is made up of 13 amino acids. In germline, CDR1 is MNHNY, CDR2 SVGAGI (reference sequence). CDR3 DNA: TGTGCCAGCAAACCCAGGGTGCTAGATGGCTGCACCTTC. It is translated as CASKPRVLDGCTF.

The chain carries TRBV28 and TRBJ2-1; D call uncertain. The CDR3 contains 13 residues. Germline V lookup: CDR1 MDHEN, CDR2 SYDVKM. Trimming left V 2 bases short and J 5 bases short, with 7 bases between. In DNA form, the CDR3 reads TGTGCCAGCAGTTTAGCCCATGACAATGAGCAGTTCTTC. Translation: CASSLAHDNEQFF. The full variable domain, with the rest looked up from reference TRBV28 and TRBJ2-1, is DVKVTQSSRYLVKRTGEKVFLECVQDMDHENMFWYRQDPGLGLRLIYFSYDVKMKEKGDIPEGYSVSREKKERFSLILESASTNQTSMYLCASSLAHDNEQFFGPGTRLTVL.

The J gene is TRBJ1-2, the V gene TRBV10-3, with unresolved D. With 10 bases removed from V and 3 bases from J, the gap between germline ends came to 18 bases. In germline, CDR1 is ENHRY, CDR2 SYGVKD. The CDR3 contains 14 residues. CDR3 sequence: CASTSTGRYYGYTF. The CDR3 bases are TGTGCCAGCACCTCAACTGGGCGATACTATGGCTACACCTTC.